Shown below are 4 T cell receptor beta chains from a single sample sequenced in a study of T cells after yellow fever vaccination. Via MiXCR, TCRdb re-called the 5' RACE reads, giving one row per CDR3 protein. The top ten hold just under 15% of the sample, which has 500,000 to 650,000 distinct CDR3 sequences, approximately 13% seen once. Sequencing was performed on PBMCs, taken on the day of the yellow fever booster vaccination. The receptors shown here come from a man between 25 and 39 years old who received the YFV17D yellow fever vaccine.

Many counts were recorded for this clonotype. The chain uses TRBV20-1 and TRBJ2-1, with 12 bases identical to TRBD2. This CDR3 is built from 14 residues. After removal of 5 bases from V and 7 bases from J, the junction contained 6 bases not matched to a gene. Germline CDR1 and CDR2: DFQATT and SNEGSKA (reference sequence). CDR3 amino acids: CSAGSGLAGNEQFF. DNA of the CDR3: TGCAGTGCTGGATCGGGACTAGCGGGTAATGAGCAGTTCTTC.

The chain uses TRBV20-1 and TRBJ2-7, with TRBD2 identical over 10 bases. This CDR3 is 17 amino acids long. V lost 3 bases and J lost 3; bases outside the gene matches: 14. Germline loops: CDR1 DFQATT, CDR2 SNEGSKA (reference sequence). CDR3 in amino acids: CSASGGKFTSGNYEQYF. The CDR3 DNA is TGCAGTGCTAGTGGGGGCAAGTTCACTAGCGGGAACTACGAGCAGTACTTC.

This clonotype occurred a few times. The rearrangement links TRBV29-1 to TRBJ2-7; TRBD2 matches 8 bases. Per germline, CDR1 SQVTM and CDR2 ANQGSEA. CDR3 length: 13 residues. Unmatched junction bases numbered 4, after V lost 3 bases and J lost 3 bases. CDR3 nucleotides: TGCAGCGTTGATGGGACTAGTGGCTACGAGCAGTACTTC. Translated: CSVDGTSGYEQYF.

The V gene is TRBV19, the J gene TRBJ2-7; D possibly uses TRBD1 or TRBD2 (5 bases each). The germline V gene encodes CDR1 LNHDA and CDR2 SQIVND (reference sequence). V lost 11 bases to trimming and J lost 6 bases, with 26 bases between them. There are 15 residues in the CDR3. The CDR3 nucleotides read TGTGCCCTAAAGGGCTCCGGGACCTCAGCCTCCGAGCAGTACTTC. Its protein product is CALKGSGTSASEQYF.